These 26 T cell receptor beta chains share one sample of origin, sequenced in a study of cytomegalovirus exposure and HLA in healthy donors. PCR involved 60 Vbeta and 13 Jbeta primers. TCRdb's table, derived via immunoSEQ multiplex PCR, lists solely in-frame clones and lacks some. The sample has approximately 170,000 clones; around two thirds are singletons. Sequencing input: PBMCs. Receptors were obtained from a man between 40 and 49 years old in good health and CMV-seronegative.

To note about this clone: One junction end does not reproduce the germline sequence, and a read error may be involved. V gene TRBV7-9 combines with J gene TRBJ2-1, with TRBD2 identical over 12 bases. Germline V gene sequence: CDR1 SEHNR, CDR2 FQNEAQ (reference sequence). The CDR3 is 16 residues long. The CDR3 sequence is CSSSSFLAGGPDEQFF. DNA for the CDR3: TGTTCCAGCAGCTCCTTTCTAGCGGGAGGGCCAGATGAGCAGTTCTTC.

As for this clone: The sample carries other DNA sequences with the same CDR3. The rearrangement links TRBV5-8 to TRBJ1-6, with 7 positions matching TRBD1. Trimming removed 5 bases from V and 9 bases from J; junction bases left unmatched: 11. This CDR3 comprises 15 residues. In germline, CDR1 is SGHTS, CDR2 YDEGEE. The CDR3 sequence: CASSIMDRLSSPLHF. DNA of the CDR3: TGTGCCAGCAGTATAATGGACAGGCTCTCTTCACCCCTCCACTTT.

Only a few counts were recorded for this clone. V usage is TRBV19 and J usage is TRBJ1-1; possible D gene TRBD1, 5 bases. This CDR3 is 12 amino acids long. V was pared by 8 bases and J by 4 bases, with 11 bases between. CDR1 LNHDA and CDR2 SQIVND come from the germline V gene (reference sequence). Here the CDR3 reads CASHVGVTEAFF. In nucleotides, the CDR3 is TGTGCCAGTCACGTAGGGGTCACTGAAGCTTTCTTT.

This chain uses TRBV2 with TRBJ2-7, with a tentative D call TRBD2 (5 bases). Germline CDR1 SNHLY, CDR2 FYNNEI. The V end lost 2 bases, the J end lost 9 bases, and 5 bases lay between the germline ends. The CDR3 extends over 10 amino acids. This chain's CDR3 is CASSERGQYF. The CDR3 DNA sequence: TGTGCCAGCAGTGAACGGGGGCAGTACTTC. Together with reference TRBV2 and TRBJ2-7, the CDR3 gives the full variable domain: EPEVTQTPSHQVTQMGQEVILRCVPISNHLYFYWYRQILGQKVEFLVSFYNNEISEKSEIFDDQFSVERPDGSNFTLKIRSTKLEDSAMYFCASSERGQYFGPGTRLTVT.

The chain uses TRBV6-6 and TRBJ2-3, with 8 bases matching TRBD2. Trimming cost V 6 bases and J 1 base; bases outside gene matches: 6. CDR1 MNHNY and CDR2 SVGAGI come from the germline V gene (reference sequence). The CDR3 runs to 15 residues. The CDR3 here is CASSPFGGGTDTQYF. The CDR3 nucleotides read TGTGCCAGCAGCCCTTTCGGGGGGGGCACAGATACGCAGTATTTT.

V is TRBV10-3 and J is TRBJ1-4; D is unresolved. Germline V gene lookup returns CDR1 ENHRY and CDR2 SYGVKD. The V gene lost 9 bases and the J gene lost 3 bases, with 17 bases spanning the gap. The CDR3 runs to 15 residues. The CDR3 spells CAISAGFISNEKLFF. CDR3 DNA: TGTGCCATAAGCGCCGGGTTTATATCTAATGAAAAACTGTTTTTT.

This clone was seen only a few times. V and J are TRBV10-3 and TRBJ1-2; D unresolved. V was pared by 2 bases and J by 5 bases, with 12 bases between. The CDR3 length is 14 residues. Germline values: CDR1 ENHRY, CDR2 SYGVKD. CDR3 DNA sequence: TGTGCCATCAGTGAGGTAGTGGAGGTGTATGGCTACACCTTC. The encoded protein is CAISEVVEVYGYTF.

This clone has more than one count but fewer than ten. CDR3 residues: CASSADWSPTDTQYF. As DNA, the CDR3 is TGTGCCAGCAGCGCTGACTGGTCGCCCACAGATACGCAGTATTTT. This sequence joins TRBV7-6 and TRBJ2-3; no firm D call. This CDR3 is 15 amino acids long. The germline V and J ends were trimmed by 5 bases and 2 bases, with 14 bases remaining between them. Germline V gene lookup returns CDR1 SGHVS and CDR2 FNYEAQ.

This clone came up a few times. J is TRBJ2-2 and V is TRBV5-4; the D gene is possibly TRBD2 (6 bases). Trimming stripped 3 bases from V and 4 bases from J, with 10 bases between. This CDR3 has 14 amino acids. Germline CDR1 is SGHNT and CDR2 is YYREEE (reference sequence). This chain's CDR3 is CASSSRGFTGELFF. The CDR3 coding sequence is TGTGCCAGCAGCTCGCGGGGATTCACCGGGGAGCTGTTTTTT. Combining the CDR3 with reference TRBV5-4 and TRBJ2-2 gives the whole variable domain ETGVTQSPTHLIKTRGQQVTLRCSSQSGHNTVSWYQQALGQGPQFIFQYYREEENGRGNFPPRFSGLQFPNYSSELNVNALELDDSALYLCASSSRGFTGELFFGEGSRLTVL.

The chain combines TRBV2 with TRBJ1-4; perhaps TRBD1 as D (6 bases). The germline gives CDR1 SNHLY, CDR2 FYNNEI. The V end was cut by 2 bases, the J end by 8 bases, with 12 bases between. This CDR3 is 14 amino acids long. The CDR3 loop reads CASSEIRGREKLFF. In nucleotides, the CDR3 is TGTGCCAGCAGTGAAATCAGGGGACGGGAAAAACTGTTTTTT.

The sample holds one count of this clone. The chain couples TRBV6-5 to TRBJ2-4; D unclear. The germline V gene encodes CDR1 MNHEY and CDR2 SVGAGI. CDR3 size: 15 residues. The V gene lost 4 bases and the J gene lost 0 bases, with 10 bases spanning the gap. CDR3 bases: TGTGCCAGCAGTTCCCCCTTCTTAGCCAAAAACATTCAGTACTTC. Translating it yields CASSSPFLAKNIQYF.

This clone was recorded a few times. This sequence joins TRBV5-6 and TRBJ1-1; 8 bases align to TRBD1. This CDR3 is 12 amino acids long. V shed 5 bases, J shed 8 bases, and the junction held 5 bases outside the gene matches. Germline V gene sequence: CDR1 SGHDT, CDR2 YYEEEE. CDR3 residues: CASSLRDREAFF. In DNA form, the CDR3 reads TGTGCCAGCAGTTTACGGGACAGGGAAGCTTTCTTT. Variable domain in full (rest from reference TRBV5-6 and TRBJ1-1): DAGVTQSPTHLIKTRGQQVTLRCSPKSGHDTVSWYQQALGQGPQFIFQYYEEEERQRGNFPDRFSGHQFPNYSSELNVNALLLGDSALYLCASSLRDREAFFGQGTRLTVV.

As for this clone: An end of the junction differs from the germline gene, which may be a read error. The chain has TRBV7-9 and TRBJ1-1, with 8 positions matching TRBD1. This CDR3 region has 15 residues. Germline assignment: CDR1 SEHNR and CDR2 FQNEAQ (reference sequence). The CDR3 DNA reads TGTTCCAGCAGCTTATTCAGGGGGCAGGGCACTGAAGCTTTCTTT. It is translated as CSSSLFRGQGTEAFF.

The rearrangement uses TRBV7-3 and TRBJ2-1; 7 positions match TRBD2. This CDR3 contains 15 residues. Trimming took 3 bases from V and 7 from J; bases not matched to a gene: 9. Germline V gene lookup returns CDR1 SGHTA and CDR2 FQGTGA. The CDR3 bases are TGTGCCAGCAGCTTCGGGGGAGGGACGCAGAATGAGCAGTTCTTC. Its protein is CASSFGGGTQNEQFF.

The genes are TRBV5-5 and TRBJ2-2; 8 bases are shared with TRBD2. CDR1 is SGHKS and CDR2 is YYEKEE in the germline V gene (reference sequence). Unmatched junction bases numbered 15, after V lost 4 bases and J lost 4 bases. This CDR3 has 18 amino acids. The CDR3 region is CASSPLASGGAGTGELFF. CDR3 bases: TGTGCCAGCAGCCCGTTGGCGAGCGGGGGCGCGGGCACCGGGGAGCTGTTTTTT.

The chain joins TRBV9 to TRBJ1-3; weak D call: TRBD1 (5 bases). The CDR3 runs 15 residues. Germline V gene data show CDR1 as SGDLS and CDR2 as YYNGEE. V was cut by 0 bases and J by 6 bases, with 13 bases left in between. CDR3 amino acids: CASSVEGQGKNTIYF. In DNA form, the CDR3 reads TGTGCCAGCAGCGTAGAGGGGCAGGGAAAAAACACCATATATTTT.

The CDR3 DNA sequence: TGTGCCAGCAGTTTAAGGGGAGACAGGTATACCTACGAGCAGTACTTC. Protein: CASSLRGDRYTYEQYF. The chain is built from TRBV27 and TRBJ2-7; possibly TRBD1 for D (6 bases). V dropped 2 bases and J dropped 2 bases, with 16 bases sitting between them. CDR3 length: 16 amino acids. Per germline, CDR1 MNHEY and CDR2 SMNVEV (reference sequence).

In this sample, this clone turned up a few times. This chain links TRBV29-1 with TRBJ1-1; D perhaps matches TRBD1 (5 bases). This CDR3 is built from 12 residues. CDR1 and CDR2 (germline): SQVTM, ANQGSEA. The V gene lost 6 bases and the J gene lost 7 bases, with 15 bases spanning the gap. In nucleotides, the CDR3 is TGCAGCGTCCCACGGGGGGTTAATGAAGCTTTCTTT. It translates to CSVPRGVNEAFF.

The genes are TRBV7-2 and TRBJ2-3; D gene uncertain. The CDR3 runs to 15 residues. Germline loops: CDR1 SGHTA, CDR2 FQGNSA. Trimming left V 2 bases short and J 5 bases short, with 14 bases between. This chain's CDR3 is CASSLFEAPQDTQYF. The CDR3 DNA follows: TGTGCCAGCAGCTTATTTGAAGCCCCCCAAGATACGCAGTATTTT.

The sample holds one count of this clone. The chain combines TRBV2 with TRBJ1-4; possibly TRBD1 for D (5 bases). Germline CDR1 SNHLY, CDR2 FYNNEI. Trimming stripped 6 bases from V and 7 bases from J, with 18 bases between. The CDR3 has 15 amino acids. The CDR3 here is CASRLTISGVEKLFF. CDR3 DNA: TGTGCCAGCAGGCTCACCATTTCGGGGGTTGAAAAACTGTTTTTT.

The chain combines TRBV6-6 with TRBJ2-1; D gene unclear. CDR1 is MNHNY and CDR2 is SVGAGI in the germline V gene (reference sequence). The CDR3 extends over 13 amino acids. V was trimmed by 2 bases and J by 4 bases, leaving 6 bases between them. CDR3 loop: CASSYGGYNEQFF. The DNA of the CDR3 is TGTGCCAGCAGTTACGGCGGATACAATGAGCAGTTCTTC.

This rearrangement joins TRBV7-2 to TRBJ2-3, with D possibly TRBD1 on 5 matching bases. The germline gives CDR1 SGHTA, CDR2 FQGNSA. The CDR3 consists of 16 residues. The germline V and J ends were trimmed by 5 bases and 4 bases, with 19 bases remaining between them. The CDR3 spells CASSLGQFLAPDTQYF. The CDR3, as DNA: TGTGCCAGCAGCCTCGGACAATTCTTGGCTCCAGATACGCAGTATTTT.

The rearrangement links TRBV6-6 to TRBJ1-5; maybe TRBD1 (5 bases). This CDR3 spans 14 amino acids. The germline CDR1 and CDR2 sequences are MNHNY and SVGAGI (reference sequence). V was cut by 4 bases and J by 2 bases, with 9 bases left in between. This CDR3 reads CASSWQGGNQPQHF. CDR3 bases: TGTGCCAGCAGTTGGCAGGGTGGCAATCAGCCCCAGCATTTT.

With regard to this clone: This CDR3 is also generated by other DNA sequences in the sample. V and J are TRBV19 and TRBJ2-7, with D possibly matching TRBD2 (5 bases). V lost 3 bases and J 0 bases, leaving 9 bases between the germline ends. Germline assignment: CDR1 LNHDA and CDR2 SQIVND (reference sequence). The CDR3 consists of 14 residues. The CDR3 nucleotides read TGTGCCAGTAGTATGGTAGGGAGCTCCTACGAGCAGTACTTC. It yields the protein CASSMVGSSYEQYF.

The chain is built from TRBV5-1 and TRBJ2-3, with a weak D call TRBD1 (6 bases). Germline V gene data show CDR1 as SGHRS and CDR2 as YFSETQ. The V and J ends lost 5 bases and 2 bases respectively, with 15 bases between them. This CDR3 spans 15 amino acids. In DNA, the CDR3 is TGCGCCAGCAGATCCAGGGGCGATCCCACAGATACGCAGTATTTT. Translated: CASRSRGDPTDTQYF.

The chain has TRBV7-7 and TRBJ1-4, with TRBD1 as a possible D gene (6 bases). Per germline, CDR1 SSHAT and CDR2 FNYEAQ (reference sequence). Trimming left V 5 bases short and J 5 bases short, with 9 bases between. The CDR3 is made up of 13 amino acids. Here the CDR3 DNA reads TGTGCCAGCAGCCGTGGACAGAATGAAAAACTGTTTTTT. Translating it yields CASSRGQNEKLFF.